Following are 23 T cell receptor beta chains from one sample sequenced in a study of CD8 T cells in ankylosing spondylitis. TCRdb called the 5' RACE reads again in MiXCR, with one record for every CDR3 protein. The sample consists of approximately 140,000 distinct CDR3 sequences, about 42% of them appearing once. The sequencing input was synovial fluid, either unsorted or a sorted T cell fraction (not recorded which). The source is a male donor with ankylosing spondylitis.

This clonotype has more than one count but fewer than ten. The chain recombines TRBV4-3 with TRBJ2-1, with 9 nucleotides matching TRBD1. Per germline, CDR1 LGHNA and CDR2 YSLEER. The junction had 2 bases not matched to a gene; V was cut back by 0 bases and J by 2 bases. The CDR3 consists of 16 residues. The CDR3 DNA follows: TGCGCCAGCAGCCAAGAGGACAGGGGAACCTACAATGAGCAGTTCTTC. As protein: CASSQEDRGTYNEQFF.

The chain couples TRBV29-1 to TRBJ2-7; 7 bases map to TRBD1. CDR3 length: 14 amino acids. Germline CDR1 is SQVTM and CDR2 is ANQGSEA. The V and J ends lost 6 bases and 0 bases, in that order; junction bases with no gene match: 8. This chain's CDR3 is CSVTGTDRSYEQYF. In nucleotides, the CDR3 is TGCAGCGTCACTGGGACAGACCGCTCCTACGAGCAGTACTTC.

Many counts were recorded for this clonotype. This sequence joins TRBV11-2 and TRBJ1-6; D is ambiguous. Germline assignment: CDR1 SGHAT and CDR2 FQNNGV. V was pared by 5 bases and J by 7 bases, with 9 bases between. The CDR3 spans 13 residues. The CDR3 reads CASSHTTNSPLHF. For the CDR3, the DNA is TGTGCCAGCAGCCACACGACAAATTCACCCCTCCACTTT.

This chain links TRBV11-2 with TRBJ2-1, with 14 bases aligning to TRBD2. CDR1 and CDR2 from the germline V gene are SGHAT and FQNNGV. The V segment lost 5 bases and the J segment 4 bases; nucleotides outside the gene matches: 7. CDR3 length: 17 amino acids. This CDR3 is CASSPGGLAGVYNEQFF. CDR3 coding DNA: TGTGCCAGCAGCCCCGGGGGACTAGCGGGAGTTTACAATGAGCAGTTCTTC.

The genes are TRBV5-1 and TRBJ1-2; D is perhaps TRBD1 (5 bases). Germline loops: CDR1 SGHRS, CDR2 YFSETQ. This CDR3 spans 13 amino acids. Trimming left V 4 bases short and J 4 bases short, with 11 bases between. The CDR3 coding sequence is TGCGCCAGCAGCACTGCCAGGGCCTATGGCTACACCTTC. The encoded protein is CASSTARAYGYTF.

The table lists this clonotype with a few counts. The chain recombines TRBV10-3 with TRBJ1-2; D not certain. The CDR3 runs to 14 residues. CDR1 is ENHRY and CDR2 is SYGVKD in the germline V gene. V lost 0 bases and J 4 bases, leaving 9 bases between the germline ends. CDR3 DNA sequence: TGTGCCATCAGTGAGTCTCGACGGATCTATGGCTACACCTTC. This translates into CAISESRRIYGYTF.

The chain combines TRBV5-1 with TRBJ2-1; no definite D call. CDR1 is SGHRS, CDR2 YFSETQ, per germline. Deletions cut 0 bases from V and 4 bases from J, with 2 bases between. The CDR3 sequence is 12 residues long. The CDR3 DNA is TGCGCCAGCAGCTTGGAGTACAATGAGCAGTTCTTC. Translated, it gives CASSLEYNEQFF.

The CDR3 sequence is CASSLDGTGSNTGELFF. The CDR3, as DNA: TGTGCCAGCAGCTTAGACGGGACAGGATCGAACACCGGGGAGCTGTTTTTT. J is TRBJ2-2 and V is TRBV11-2, with 8 bases identical to TRBD1. This CDR3 comprises 17 residues. Trimming took 0 bases from V and 0 from J; bases not matched to a gene: 3. CDR1 is SGHAT and CDR2 is FQNNGV in the germline V gene.

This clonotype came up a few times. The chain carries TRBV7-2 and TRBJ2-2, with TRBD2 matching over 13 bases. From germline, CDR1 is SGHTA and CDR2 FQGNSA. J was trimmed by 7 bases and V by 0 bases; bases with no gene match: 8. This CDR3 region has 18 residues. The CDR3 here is CASSLAELAGGPHGELFF. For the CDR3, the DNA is TGTGCCAGCAGCTTAGCTGAACTAGCGGGGGGGCCCCACGGGGAGCTGTTTTTT.

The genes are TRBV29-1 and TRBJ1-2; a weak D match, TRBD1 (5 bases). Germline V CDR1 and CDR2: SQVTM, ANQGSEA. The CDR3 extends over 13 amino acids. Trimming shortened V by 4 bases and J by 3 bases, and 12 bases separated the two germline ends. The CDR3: CSVVGPGDYGYTF. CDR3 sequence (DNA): TGCAGCGTTGTGGGACCCGGGGACTATGGCTACACCTTC.

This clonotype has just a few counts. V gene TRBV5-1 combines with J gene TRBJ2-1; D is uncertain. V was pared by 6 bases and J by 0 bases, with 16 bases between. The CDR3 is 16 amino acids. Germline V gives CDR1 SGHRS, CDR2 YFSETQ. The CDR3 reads CASKDRPLGSYNEQFF. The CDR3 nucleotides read TGCGCCAGCAAAGATCGGCCGCTTGGCTCCTACAATGAGCAGTTCTTC.

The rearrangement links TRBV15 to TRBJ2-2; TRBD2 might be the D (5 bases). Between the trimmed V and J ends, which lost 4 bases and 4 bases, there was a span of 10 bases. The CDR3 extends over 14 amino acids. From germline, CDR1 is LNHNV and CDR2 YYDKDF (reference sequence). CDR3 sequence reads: CATSNGDLTGELFF. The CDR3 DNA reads TGTGCCACCAGCAACGGGGATCTCACCGGGGAGCTGTTTTTT.

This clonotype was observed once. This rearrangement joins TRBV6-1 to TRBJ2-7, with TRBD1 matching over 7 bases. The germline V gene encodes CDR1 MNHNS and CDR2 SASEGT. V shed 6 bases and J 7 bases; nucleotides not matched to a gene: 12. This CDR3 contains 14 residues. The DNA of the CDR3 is TGTGCCAGCAGCCCCGGGACAGCCACGACGGAGCAGTACTTC. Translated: CASSPGTATTEQYF.

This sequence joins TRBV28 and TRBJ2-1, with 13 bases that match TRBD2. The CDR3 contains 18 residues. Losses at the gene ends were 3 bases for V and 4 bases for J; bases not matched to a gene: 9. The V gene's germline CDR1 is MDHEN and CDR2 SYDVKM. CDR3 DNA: TGTGCCAGCAGTTTGTGGACTAGCGGGAGCCCCCGGTACAATGAGCAGTTCTTC. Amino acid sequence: CASSLWTSGSPRYNEQFF.

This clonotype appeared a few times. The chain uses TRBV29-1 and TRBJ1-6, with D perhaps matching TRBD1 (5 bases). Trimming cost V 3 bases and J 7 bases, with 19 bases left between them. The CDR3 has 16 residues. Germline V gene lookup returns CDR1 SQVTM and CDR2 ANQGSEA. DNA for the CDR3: TGCAGCGTTGATGACCGTCGGGGGGACGGGAATTCACCCCTCCACTTT. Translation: CSVDDRRGDGNSPLHF.

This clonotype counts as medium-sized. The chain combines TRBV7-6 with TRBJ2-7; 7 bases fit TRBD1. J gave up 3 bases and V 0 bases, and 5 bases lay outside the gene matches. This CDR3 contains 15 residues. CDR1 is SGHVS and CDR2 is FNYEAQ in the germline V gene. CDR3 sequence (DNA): TGTGCCAGCAGCTTAGCGTCGGACAGGTTCTACGAGCAGTACTTC. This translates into CASSLASDRFYEQYF. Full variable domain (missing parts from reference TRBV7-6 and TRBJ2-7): GAGVSQSPRYKVTKRGQDVALRCDPISGHVSLYWYRQALGQGPEFLTYFNYEAQQDKSGLPNDRFSAERPEGSISTLTIQRTEQRDSAMYRCASSLASDRFYEQYFGPGTRLTVT.

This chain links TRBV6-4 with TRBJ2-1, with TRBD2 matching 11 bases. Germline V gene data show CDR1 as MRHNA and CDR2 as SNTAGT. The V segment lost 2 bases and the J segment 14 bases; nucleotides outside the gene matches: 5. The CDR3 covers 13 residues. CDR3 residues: CASSDDSGRDKFF. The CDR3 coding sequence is TGTGCCAGCAGTGACGATAGCGGGAGGGATAAGTTCTTC.

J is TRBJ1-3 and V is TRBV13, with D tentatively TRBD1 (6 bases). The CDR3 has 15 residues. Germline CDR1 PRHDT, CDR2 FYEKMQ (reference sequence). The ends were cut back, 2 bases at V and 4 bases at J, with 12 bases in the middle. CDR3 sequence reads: CASSLNRDTGNTIYF. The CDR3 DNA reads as TGTGCCAGCAGCTTAAATCGGGACACCGGAAACACCATATATTTT.

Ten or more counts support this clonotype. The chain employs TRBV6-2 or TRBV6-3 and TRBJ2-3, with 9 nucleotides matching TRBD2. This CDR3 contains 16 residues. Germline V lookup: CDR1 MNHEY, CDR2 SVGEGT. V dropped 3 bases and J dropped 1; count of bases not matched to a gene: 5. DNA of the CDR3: TGTGCCAGCAGTTATTCTAGCGGGGACCGCACAGATACGCAGTATTTT. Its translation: CASSYSSGDRTDTQYF.

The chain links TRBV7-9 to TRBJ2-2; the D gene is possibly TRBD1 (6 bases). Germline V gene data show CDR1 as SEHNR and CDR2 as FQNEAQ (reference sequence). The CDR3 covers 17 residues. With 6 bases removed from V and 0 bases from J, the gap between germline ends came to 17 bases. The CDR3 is CASRKTYRAANTGELFF. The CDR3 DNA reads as TGTGCCAGCAGGAAAACCTACAGGGCTGCGAACACCGGGGAGCTGTTTTTT.

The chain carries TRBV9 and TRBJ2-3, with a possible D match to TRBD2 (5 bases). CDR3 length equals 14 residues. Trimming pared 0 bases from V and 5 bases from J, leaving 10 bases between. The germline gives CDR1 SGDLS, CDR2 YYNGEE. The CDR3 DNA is TGTGCCAGCAGCGTAGCAGCGGACCTAGATACGCAGTATTTT. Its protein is CASSVAADLDTQYF. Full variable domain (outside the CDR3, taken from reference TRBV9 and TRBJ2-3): DSGVTQTPKHLITATGQRVTLRCSPRSGDLSVYWYQQSLDQGLQFLIQYYNGEERAKGNILERFSAQQFPDLHSELNLSSLELGDSALYFCASSVAADLDTQYFGPGTRLTVL.

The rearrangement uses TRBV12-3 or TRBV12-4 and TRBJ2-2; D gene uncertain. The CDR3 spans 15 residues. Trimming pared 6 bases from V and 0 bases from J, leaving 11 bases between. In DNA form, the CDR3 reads TGTGCCAGCAGCCACATCCACGCGAACACCGGGGAGCTGTTTTTT. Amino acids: CASSHIHANTGELFF.

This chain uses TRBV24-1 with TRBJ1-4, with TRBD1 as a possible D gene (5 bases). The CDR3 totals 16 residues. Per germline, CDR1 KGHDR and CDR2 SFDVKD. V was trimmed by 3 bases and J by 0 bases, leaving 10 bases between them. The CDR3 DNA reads TGTGCCACCAGTGATACGGGACCGACAACTAATGAAAAACTGTTTTTT. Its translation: CATSDTGPTTNEKLFF.